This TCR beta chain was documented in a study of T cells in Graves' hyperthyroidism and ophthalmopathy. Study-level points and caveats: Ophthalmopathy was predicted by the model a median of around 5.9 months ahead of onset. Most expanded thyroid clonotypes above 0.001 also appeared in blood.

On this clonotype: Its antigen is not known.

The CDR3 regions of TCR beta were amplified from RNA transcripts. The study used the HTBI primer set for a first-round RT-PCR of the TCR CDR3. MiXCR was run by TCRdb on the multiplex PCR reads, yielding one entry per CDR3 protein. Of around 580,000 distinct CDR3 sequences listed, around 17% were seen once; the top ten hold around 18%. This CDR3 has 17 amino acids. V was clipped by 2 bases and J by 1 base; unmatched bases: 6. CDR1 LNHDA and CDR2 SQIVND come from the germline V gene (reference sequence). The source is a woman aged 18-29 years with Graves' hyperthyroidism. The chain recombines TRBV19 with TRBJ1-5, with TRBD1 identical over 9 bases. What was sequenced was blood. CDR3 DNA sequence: TGTGCCAGTAGTATAATCGGACAGGGGATAAGCAATCAGCCCCAGCATTTT. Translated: CASSIIGQGISNQPQHF.